This T cell receptor (beta chain) was obtained from a study of blood T cell repertoires in COVID-19. For the study at large: Sites across the United States, Italy and Spain contributed samples from acute and convalescent COVID-19.

In the original processing: Estimated nucleated cell counts came from reference gene primer amplification. Libraries were prepared by immunoSEQ multiplex PCR; TCRdb keeps only in-frame clonotypes and omits some of them. V and J calls and clone size are given by that table; D and trimming were obtained from the DNA. This sample has 65,000 to 80,000 clones, with roughly 82% found just once. Trimming left V 3 bases short and J 5 bases short, with 16 bases between. CDR3 size: 14 residues. Germline V gene lookup returns CDR1 DFQATT and CDR2 SNEGSKA (reference sequence). The receptor's source is a human donor in a cohort sampled during active COVID-19. The sequencing sample was made of peripheral blood. The chain combines TRBV20-1 with TRBJ2-5; D possibly corresponds to TRBD1 (6 bases). This CDR3 is CSASDQGIGETQYF. The CDR3 nucleotides read TGCAGTGCTAGTGACCAGGGGATTGGCGAGACCCAGTACTTC.